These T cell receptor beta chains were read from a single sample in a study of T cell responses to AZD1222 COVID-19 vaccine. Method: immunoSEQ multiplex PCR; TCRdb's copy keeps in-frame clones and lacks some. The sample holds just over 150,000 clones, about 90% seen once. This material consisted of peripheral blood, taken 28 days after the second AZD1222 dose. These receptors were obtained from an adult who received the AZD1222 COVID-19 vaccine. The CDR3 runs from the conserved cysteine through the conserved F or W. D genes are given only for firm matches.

CDR3: CASSLRGGSTFQETQYF; DNA: TGTGCCAGCAGCTTGCGTGGGGGTAGCACTTTCCAAGAGACCCAGTACTTC; V: TRBV27; J: TRBJ2-5; D: -
CDR3: CATSVDIIYEQYF; DNA: TGCGCCACCTCAGTGGACATAATCTACGAGCAGTACTTC; V: TRBV23-1; J: TRBJ2-7; D: -
CDR3: CSARDTSGQFF; DNA: TGCAGTGCTAGAGATACTAGCGGGCAGTTCTTC; V: TRBV20-1; J: TRBJ2-1; D: TRBD2
CDR3: CASRLQGARTEAFF; DNA: TGTGCCAGCAGACTTCAGGGGGCGCGGACTGAAGCTTTCTTT; V: TRBV28; J: TRBJ1-1; D: TRBD1
CDR3: CASSPGTGGNEQFF; DNA: TGTGCCAGCAGTCCCGGGACAGGGGGAAATGAGCAGTTCTTC; V: TRBV6-4; J: TRBJ2-1; D: TRBD1
CDR3: CASSRSGGQGAPGELFF; DNA: TGCGCCAGCAGCAGAAGCGGAGGGCAGGGGGCGCCCGGGGAGCTGTTTTTT; V: TRBV4-1; J: TRBJ2-2; D: TRBD1
CDR3: CATSGGVGNQPQHF; DNA: TGTGCCACCAGTGGAGGGGTCGGGAATCAGCCCCAGCATTTT; V: TRBV24-1; J: TRBJ1-5; D: -
CDR3: CASSFDRAYEQYF; DNA: TGTGCCAGCAGTTTCGATCGAGCCTACGAGCAGTACTTC; V: TRBV28; J: TRBJ2-7; D: -
CDR3: CASSLGLAEAQYF; DNA: TGTGCCAGCAGCTTAGGACTAGCGGAAGCCCAGTACTTC; V: TRBV11-2; J: TRBJ2-5; D: TRBD2
CDR3: CASSPDLVQPQHF; DNA: TGTGCCAGCAGCCCTGACTTGGTTCAGCCCCAGCATTTT; V: TRBV12-3/TRBV12-4; J: TRBJ1-5; D: -
CDR3: CASSLKTGGQYEQYF; DNA: TGTGCCAGCAGCCTCAAGACAGGGGGTCAGTACGAGCAGTACTTC; V: TRBV2; J: TRBJ2-7; D: TRBD1
CDR3: CAWRGGREKLFF; DNA: TGTGCCTGGAGGGGGGGTAGGGAAAAACTGTTTTTT; V: TRBV30; J: TRBJ1-4; D: -
CDR3: CASSQVYGYTF; DNA: TGTGCCAGCAGTCAAGTCTATGGCTACACCTTC; V: TRBV28; J: TRBJ1-2; D: -
CDR3: CASSPQGRTGVDYGYTF; DNA: TGTGCCAGCTCACCACAGGGTCGGACAGGGGTGGACTATGGCTACACCTTC; V: TRBV18; J: TRBJ1-2; D: TRBD1
CDR3: CASAPMRGTIQYF; DNA: TGTGCTAGTGCCCCGATGCGGGGAACCATTCAGTACTTC; V: TRBV12-5; J: TRBJ2-4; D: -
CDR3: CASRGGLWGEAFF; DNA: TGTGCCAGCAGAGGGGGTTTATGGGGTGAAGCTTTCTTT; V: TRBV19; J: TRBJ1-1; D: -
CDR3: CASSPVDTQYF; DNA: TGTGCCAGCAGCCCTGTAGATACGCAGTATTTT; V: TRBV11-2; J: TRBJ2-3; D: -
CDR3: CASSRVTGVYTEAFF; DNA: TGCGCCAGCAGCAGGGTAACAGGGGTCTACACTGAAGCTTTCTTT; V: TRBV5-1; J: TRBJ1-1; D: TRBD1
CDR3: CASTRRTGVPTEAFF; DNA: TGTGCCAGTACCCGTAGGACGGGGGTACCCACTGAAGCTTTCTTT; V: TRBV19; J: TRBJ1-1; D: -